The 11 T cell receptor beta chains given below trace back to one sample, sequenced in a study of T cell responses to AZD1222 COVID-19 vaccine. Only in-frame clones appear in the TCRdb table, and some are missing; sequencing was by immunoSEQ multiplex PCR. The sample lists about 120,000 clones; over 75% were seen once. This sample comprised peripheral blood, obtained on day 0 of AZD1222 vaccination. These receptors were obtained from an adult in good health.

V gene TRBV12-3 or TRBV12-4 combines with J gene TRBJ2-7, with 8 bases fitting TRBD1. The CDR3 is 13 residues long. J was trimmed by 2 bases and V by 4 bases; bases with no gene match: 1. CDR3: CASSWDRTYEQYF. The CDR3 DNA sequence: TGTGCCAGCAGTTGGGACAGGACCTACGAGCAGTACTTC.

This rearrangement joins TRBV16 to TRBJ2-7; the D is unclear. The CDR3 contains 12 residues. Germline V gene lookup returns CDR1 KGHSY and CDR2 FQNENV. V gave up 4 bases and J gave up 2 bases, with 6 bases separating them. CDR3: CASSPAPYEQYF. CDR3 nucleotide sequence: TGTGCCAGCAGCCCGGCTCCCTACGAGCAGTACTTC.

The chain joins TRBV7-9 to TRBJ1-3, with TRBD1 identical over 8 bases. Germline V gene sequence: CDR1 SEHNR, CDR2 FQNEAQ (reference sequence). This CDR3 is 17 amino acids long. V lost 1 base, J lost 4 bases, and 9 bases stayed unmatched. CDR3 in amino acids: CASSLELRTGIGNTIYF. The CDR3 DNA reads TGTGCCAGCAGCTTAGAGCTAAGGACAGGGATCGGAAACACCATATATTTT.

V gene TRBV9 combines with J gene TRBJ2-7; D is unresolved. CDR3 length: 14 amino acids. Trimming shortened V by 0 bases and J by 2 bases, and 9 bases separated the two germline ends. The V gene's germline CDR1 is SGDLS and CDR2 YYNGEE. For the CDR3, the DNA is TGTGCCAGCAGCGTAGACAACGGGCCCTACGAGCAGTACTTC. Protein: CASSVDNGPYEQYF.

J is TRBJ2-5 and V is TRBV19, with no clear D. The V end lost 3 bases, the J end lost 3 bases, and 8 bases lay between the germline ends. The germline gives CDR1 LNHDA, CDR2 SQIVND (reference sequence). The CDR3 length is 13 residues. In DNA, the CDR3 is TGTGCCAGTAGTATTAGGCAGAAAGAGACCCAGTACTTC. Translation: CASSIRQKETQYF.

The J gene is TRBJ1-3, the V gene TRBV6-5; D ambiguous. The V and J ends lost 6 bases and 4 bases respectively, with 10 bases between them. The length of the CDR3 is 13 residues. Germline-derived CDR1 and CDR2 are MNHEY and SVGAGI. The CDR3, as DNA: TGTGCCAGCAGCCCGCACCACGGAAACACCATATATTTT. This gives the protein CASSPHHGNTIYF.

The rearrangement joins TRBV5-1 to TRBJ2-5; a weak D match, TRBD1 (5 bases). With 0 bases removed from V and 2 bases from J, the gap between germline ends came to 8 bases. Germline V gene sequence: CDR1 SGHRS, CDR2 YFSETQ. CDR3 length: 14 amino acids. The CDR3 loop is CASSLEGPQETQYF. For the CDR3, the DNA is TGCGCCAGCAGCTTGGAGGGGCCGCAAGAGACCCAGTACTTC.

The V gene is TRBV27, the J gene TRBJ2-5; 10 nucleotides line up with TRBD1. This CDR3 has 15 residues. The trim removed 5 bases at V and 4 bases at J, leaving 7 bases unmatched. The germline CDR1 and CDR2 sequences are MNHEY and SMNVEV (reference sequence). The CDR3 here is CASSQPGQGPETQYF. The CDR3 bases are TGTGCCAGCAGTCAACCGGGACAGGGGCCAGAGACCCAGTACTTC.

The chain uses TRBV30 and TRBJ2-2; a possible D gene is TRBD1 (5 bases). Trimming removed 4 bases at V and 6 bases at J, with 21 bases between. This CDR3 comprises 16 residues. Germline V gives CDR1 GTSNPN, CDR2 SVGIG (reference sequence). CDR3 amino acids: CAWTRSPTGWAGELFF. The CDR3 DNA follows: TGTGCCTGGACCAGATCACCAACAGGTTGGGCCGGGGAGCTGTTTTTT.

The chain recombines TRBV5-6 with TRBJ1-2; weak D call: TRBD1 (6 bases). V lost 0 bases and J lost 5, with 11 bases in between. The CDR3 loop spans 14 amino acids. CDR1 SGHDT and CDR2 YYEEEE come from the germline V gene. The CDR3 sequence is CASSLAGQTYGYTF. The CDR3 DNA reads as TGTGCCAGCAGCTTGGCTGGACAGACTTATGGCTACACCTTC. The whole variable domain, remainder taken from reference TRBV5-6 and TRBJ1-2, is DAGVTQSPTHLIKTRGQQVTLRCSPKSGHDTVSWYQQALGQGPQFIFQYYEEEERQRGNFPDRFSGHQFPNYSSELNVNALLLGDSALYLCASSLAGQTYGYTFGSGTRLTVV.

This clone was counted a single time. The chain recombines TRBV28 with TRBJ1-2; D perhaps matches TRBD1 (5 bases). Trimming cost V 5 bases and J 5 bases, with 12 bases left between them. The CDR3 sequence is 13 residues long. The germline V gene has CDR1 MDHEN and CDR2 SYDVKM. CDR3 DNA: TGTGCCAGCAGTGGGGCCTCTCTTTATGGCTACACCTTC. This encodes CASSGASLYGYTF.